These T cell receptor beta chains were read from a single sample in a study of T cell clonotyping in hematopoietic cell transplantation. TCRdb keeps only in-frame clones here, not all; method: immunoSEQ multiplex PCR. The repertoire holds about 20,000 clones, with 75% to 90% as singletons. The material was peripheral blood mononuclear cells, obtained before stem cell transplant. These receptor sequences come from a young man with biphenotypic leukemia. Some clones in this sample may be carry-over from other donors' samples. CDR3s include the opening cysteine and the closing phenylalanine or tryptophan. Each record gives: clone size, V gene, J gene, D gene, CDR3 DNA, CDR3 protein. The D gene is left open where the match is weak. Not every row has a clone size; where given, it reads once, few, many or a size class.

clone_size: .; v_call: TRBV5-4; j_call: TRBJ2-5; d_call: .; cdr3_nt: TGTGCCAGCAGCTACCCGGAACAAGAGACCCAGTACTTC; cdr3_aa: CASSYPEQETQYF
clone_size: .; v_call: TRBV12-5; j_call: TRBJ2-2; d_call: .; cdr3_nt: TGTGCTAGTGGTGTGACCTTAGCCGGGGAGCTGTTTTTT; cdr3_aa: CASGVTLAGELFF
clone_size: .; v_call: TRBV5-6; j_call: TRBJ2-7; d_call: TRBD1; cdr3_nt: TGTGCCAGCAGCTTACGACAGGGAGTGGGCGAGCAGTACTTC; cdr3_aa: CASSLRQGVGEQYF
clone_size: .; v_call: TRBV19; j_call: TRBJ2-7; d_call: .; cdr3_nt: TGTGCCAGTAGTACCCTCCAGTCGGTGTCCTACGAGCAGTACTTC; cdr3_aa: CASSTLQSVSYEQYF
clone_size: once; v_call: TRBV7-2; j_call: TRBJ2-7; d_call: TRBD2; cdr3_nt: TGTGCCAGCAGCAATCCTAGCGGGAGGGACTACGAGCAGTACTTC; cdr3_aa: CASSNPSGRDYEQYF
clone_size: .; v_call: TRBV6-5; j_call: TRBJ1-2; d_call: .; cdr3_nt: TGTGCCAGCAGTTATTGGGGTGGTGGCTACACCTTC; cdr3_aa: CASSYWGGGYTF
clone_size: .; v_call: TRBV11-2; j_call: TRBJ2-2; d_call: .; cdr3_nt: TGTGCCAGCAGCCCGCCCGATTGGGGGGTAATCACCGGGGAGCTGTTTTTT; cdr3_aa: CASSPPDWGVITGELFF
clone_size: .; v_call: TRBV6-5; j_call: TRBJ2-1; d_call: TRBD2; cdr3_nt: TGTGCCAGCAGTAACCGGGGGGGCTCCTACAATGAGCAGTTCTTC; cdr3_aa: CASSNRGGSYNEQFF
clone_size: once; v_call: TRBV5-6; j_call: TRBJ2-7; d_call: TRBD1; cdr3_nt: TGTGCCAGCAGCGGACAGGGGTCCTACGAGCAGTACTTC; cdr3_aa: CASSGQGSYEQYF
clone_size: .; v_call: TRBV7-9; j_call: TRBJ2-5; d_call: .; cdr3_nt: TGTGCCAGCAGCCTCCGGGACCGAAGGGAGACCCAGTACTTC; cdr3_aa: CASSLRDRRETQYF
clone_size: .; v_call: TRBV5-1; j_call: TRBJ1-1; d_call: TRBD1; cdr3_nt: TGCGCCAGCAGCCTCACGGGACAGGGGCACACTGAAGCTTTCTTT; cdr3_aa: CASSLTGQGHTEAFF
clone_size: .; v_call: TRBV29-1; j_call: TRBJ1-1; d_call: .; cdr3_nt: TGCAGCGCTTATAAAAACAGGGCGGACACTGAAGCTTTCTTT; cdr3_aa: CSAYKNRADTEAFF
clone_size: .; v_call: TRBV19; j_call: TRBJ2-3; d_call: .; cdr3_nt: TGTGCCAGTAGTATTGATCAGACAGGCACAGATACGCAGTATTTT; cdr3_aa: CASSIDQTGTDTQYF
clone_size: .; v_call: TRBV2; j_call: TRBJ1-1; d_call: .; cdr3_nt: TGTGCCAGCACCAAGGACAGTTCTGAAGCTTTCTTT; cdr3_aa: CASTKDSSEAFF
clone_size: .; v_call: TRBV19; j_call: TRBJ2-3; d_call: .; cdr3_nt: TGTGCCAGTAGGCCCCCCTGGGAGAGCACAGATACGCAGTATTTT; cdr3_aa: CASRPPWESTDTQYF
clone_size: .; v_call: TRBV6-1; j_call: TRBJ1-6; d_call: .; cdr3_nt: TGTGCCAGCAGTGAAACACTCGGGAGTAATTCACCCCTCCACTTT; cdr3_aa: CASSETLGSNSPLHF
clone_size: .; v_call: TRBV6-5; j_call: TRBJ2-2; d_call: .; cdr3_nt: TGTGCCAGCAGTTACAAGTGGGCCGGGGAGCTGTTTTTT; cdr3_aa: CASSYKWAGELFF
clone_size: .; v_call: TRBV5-6; j_call: TRBJ1-2; d_call: TRBD1; cdr3_nt: TGTGCCAGCAGCTTGAGGACAGGGGTCCTGAATGGCTACACCTTC; cdr3_aa: CASSLRTGVLNGYTF
clone_size: .; v_call: TRBV6-6; j_call: TRBJ2-7; d_call: .; cdr3_nt: TGTGCCAGCAGTGACCCAGAAGGGTTGGGCGAGCAGTACTTC; cdr3_aa: CASSDPEGLGEQYF
clone_size: .; v_call: TRBV6-6; j_call: TRBJ2-3; d_call: TRBD1; cdr3_nt: TGTGCCACCGATGGGGGACAGGGCACAGATACGCAGTATTTT; cdr3_aa: CATDGGQGTDTQYF
clone_size: .; v_call: TRBV6-5; j_call: TRBJ1-1; d_call: .; cdr3_nt: TGTGCCAGCAGAAGATCGGTGAACACTGAAGCTTTCTTT; cdr3_aa: CASRRSVNTEAFF
clone_size: .; v_call: TRBV19; j_call: TRBJ1-2; d_call: TRBD1; cdr3_nt: TGTGCCAGTAGTACGGGACAGGACCCTAACTATGGCTACACCTTC; cdr3_aa: CASSTGQDPNYGYTF
clone_size: .; v_call: TRBV6-5; j_call: TRBJ1-2; d_call: TRBD1; cdr3_nt: TGTGCCAGCAGTTGGACAGGGACATATGGCTACACCTTC; cdr3_aa: CASSWTGTYGYTF
clone_size: once; v_call: TRBV5-8; j_call: TRBJ1-1; d_call: .; cdr3_nt: TGTGCCAGCAGCTTGTTATTCCCTAACACTGAAGCTTTCTTT; cdr3_aa: CASSLLFPNTEAFF
clone_size: .; v_call: TRBV5-6; j_call: TRBJ1-1; d_call: .; cdr3_nt: TGTGCCAGCAGCTTGCAAACAGGGTGGACTGAAGCTTTCTTT; cdr3_aa: CASSLQTGWTEAFF
clone_size: .; v_call: TRBV11-2; j_call: TRBJ1-2; d_call: .; cdr3_nt: TGTGCCAGCAGCTTAGATCTGGCGGGAGGGTATGGCTACACCTTC; cdr3_aa: CASSLDLAGGYGYTF
clone_size: .; v_call: TRBV27; j_call: TRBJ2-7; d_call: .; cdr3_nt: TGTGCCAGCAGTTTACGGTGGGGGTTATCCTACGAGCAGTACTTC; cdr3_aa: CASSLRWGLSYEQYF
clone_size: .; v_call: TRBV30; j_call: TRBJ2-3; d_call: .; cdr3_nt: TGTGCCTGGAGTGAAGGGGCAGATACGCAGTATTTT; cdr3_aa: CAWSEGADTQYF
clone_size: .; v_call: TRBV6-8; j_call: TRBJ1-2; d_call: TRBD1; cdr3_nt: TGTGCCAGCAGTTACTACGACAGGGTCTATGGCTACACCTTC; cdr3_aa: CASSYYDRVYGYTF
clone_size: once; v_call: TRBV6-5; j_call: TRBJ1-4; d_call: .; cdr3_nt: TGTGCCAGCAGCCTGACTGGGAGTGAACTGTTTTTT; cdr3_aa: CASSLTGSELFF
clone_size: few; v_call: TRBV2; j_call: TRBJ1-4; d_call: .; cdr3_nt: TGTGCCAGCACGGGCAGGGAAGATGAAAAACTGTTTTTT; cdr3_aa: CASTGREDEKLFF
clone_size: .; v_call: TRBV6-5; j_call: TRBJ1-1; d_call: .; cdr3_nt: TGTGCCAGCATCAGACCGGGGAATGAAGCTTTCTTT; cdr3_aa: CASIRPGNEAFF
clone_size: .; v_call: TRBV5-4; j_call: TRBJ2-5; d_call: .; cdr3_nt: TGTGCCACGCGACAGAAGCAATTCCAAGGGACCCAGTACTTC; cdr3_aa: CATRQKQFQGTQYF
clone_size: .; v_call: TRBV7-3; j_call: TRBJ2-2; d_call: TRBD2; cdr3_nt: TGTGCCAGCAGCCTTGATCCTAGCGGGGGGGCCACCGGGGAGCTGTTTTTT; cdr3_aa: CASSLDPSGGATGELFF
clone_size: .; v_call: TRBV15; j_call: TRBJ2-7; d_call: .; cdr3_nt: TGTGCCACCAGCAGAGATCGCAGGGGAGCTTACGAGCAGTACTTC; cdr3_aa: CATSRDRRGAYEQYF
clone_size: .; v_call: TRBV13; j_call: TRBJ2-7; d_call: TRBD2; cdr3_nt: TGTGCCAGCAGCTTGGGTAGCGGGAGGGCCTACGAGCAGTACTTC; cdr3_aa: CASSLGSGRAYEQYF
clone_size: .; v_call: TRBV7-9; j_call: TRBJ1-4; d_call: .; cdr3_nt: TGTGCCAGCAGTCTCGGGAGGGAGGGGCAAAAACTGTTTTTT; cdr3_aa: CASSLGREGQKLFF